Below are 27 T cell receptor beta chains sequenced from a single sample in a study of blood T cells in healthy people across ages. Combining a sample-barcoded 5' primer with a J-beta primer mix, a second PCR ran for roughly 7 to 12 cycles. One entry per CDR3 protein results from TCRdb running MiXCR on the 5' RACE reads. Of approximately 880,000 distinct CDR3 sequences in the sample, around 49% were seen once. What was sequenced was blood. These receptors were collected from a man under 40 in good health.

This clonotype was counted a few times. This rearrangement joins TRBV5-1 to TRBJ2-7; D might be TRBD1 or TRBD2, each matching 5 bases. V lost 0 bases to trimming and J lost 1 base, with 14 bases between them. The CDR3 runs 16 residues. CDR1 and CDR2 from the germline V gene are SGHRS and YFSETQ. CDR3 loop: CASSLAERGLSYEQYF. The CDR3 nucleotides are TGCGCCAGCAGCTTGGCCGAGAGGGGTCTTTCCTACGAGCAGTACTTC.

The chain employs TRBV4-1 and TRBJ2-7, with D possibly matching TRBD1 (7 bases). Germline V gene lookup returns CDR1 MGHRA and CDR2 YSYEKL. The V gene lost 3 bases and the J gene lost 4 bases, with 13 bases spanning the gap. The CDR3 length is 14 residues. CDR3 DNA: TGCGCCAGCAGCCAGGGGGGACAGCAATACGAGCAGTACTTC. Protein: CASSQGGQQYEQYF.

CDR3 protein: CASSQDRNHIQYF. CDR3 coding DNA: TGCGCCAGCAGCCAAGATCGGAACCACATTCAGTACTTC. V and J are TRBV4-3 and TRBJ2-4; D not certain. This CDR3 is 13 amino acids long. V was cut by 0 bases and J by 8 bases, with 8 bases left in between. Germline V gives CDR1 LGHNA, CDR2 YSLEER.

This clonotype was seen a handful of times. The V and J genes are TRBV5-5 and TRBJ2-1; 7 nucleotides line up with TRBD1. The CDR3 covers 16 residues. The germline V gene has CDR1 SGHKS and CDR2 YYEKEE (reference sequence). Trimming removed 0 bases from V and 0 bases from J; junction bases left unmatched: 3. CDR3 in amino acids: CASSLEGAPSYNEQFF. As DNA, the CDR3 is TGTGCCAGCAGCTTGGAGGGGGCCCCCTCCTACAATGAGCAGTTCTTC.

The chain employs TRBV29-1 and TRBJ1-5; D is undetermined. The V end lost 5 bases, the J end lost 2 bases, and 10 bases lay between the germline ends. CDR3 length: 13 amino acids. Germline V gene data show CDR1 as SQVTM and CDR2 as ANQGSEA. CDR3 sequence reads: CSVRADRNQPQHF. The CDR3 DNA follows: TGCAGCGTTCGGGCAGACCGCAATCAGCCCCAGCATTTT.

The chain has TRBV5-1 and TRBJ2-5, with a tentative D call TRBD2 (5 bases). The V and J ends lost 4 bases and 3 bases respectively, with 16 bases between them. This CDR3 is built from 15 residues. CDR1 and CDR2 from the germline V gene are SGHRS and YFSETQ. The CDR3 coding sequence is TGCGCCAGCAGCAACCCTACTAGTACGGAAGAGACCCAGTACTTC. This gives the protein CASSNPTSTEETQYF.

The V and J genes are TRBV15 and TRBJ2-7; TRBD1 matches 9 bases. Germline V CDR1 and CDR2: LNHNV, YYDKDF (reference sequence). V dropped 1 base and J dropped 4; count of bases not matched to a gene: 5. This CDR3 is 15 amino acids long. CDR3 coding DNA: TGTGCCACCAGCAGAGCGACAGGGGGTGTTTACGAGCAGTACTTC. It is translated as CATSRATGGVYEQYF. Full variable domain (remainder filled in from reference TRBV15 and TRBJ2-7): DAMVIQNPRYQVTQFGKPVTLSCSQTLNHNVMYWYQQKSSQAPKLLFHYYDKDFNNEADTPDNFQSRRPNTSFCFLDIRSPGLGDTAMYLCATSRATGGVYEQYFGPGTRLTVT.

The chain has TRBV7-2 and TRBJ1-4, with 10 nucleotides matching TRBD1. Trimming cost V 5 bases and J 8 bases; bases outside gene matches: 8. CDR3 length equals 15 residues. The germline V gene has CDR1 SGHTA and CDR2 FQGNSA. The CDR3 loop is CASSPAGTGVEKLFF. As DNA, the CDR3 is TGTGCCAGCAGCCCGGCCGGGACAGGGGTAGAAAAACTGTTTTTT.

At least ten counts were recorded for this clonotype. V usage is TRBV28 and J usage is TRBJ2-3; 9 nucleotides align to TRBD2. Per the germline V gene, CDR1 is MDHEN and CDR2 is SYDVKM. This CDR3 contains 15 residues. The ends lost 2 bases at V and 3 bases at J; junction bases unmatched: 3. The CDR3 region has the DNA TGTGCCAGCAGTTTAAGCCTAGCGGGGACAGATACGCAGTATTTT. Its translation: CASSLSLAGTDTQYF.

This clonotype turned up a few times. The chain joins TRBV7-9 to TRBJ1-2; perhaps TRBD1 as D (5 bases). This CDR3 comprises 15 residues. Germline CDR1 SEHNR, CDR2 FQNEAQ (reference sequence). V lost 4 bases and J 5 bases, leaving 17 bases between the germline ends. The CDR3 here is CASSSSGTEVYGYTF. In nucleotides, the CDR3 is TGTGCCAGCAGCTCGAGTGGGACGGAAGTATATGGCTACACCTTC.

V usage is TRBV20-1 and J usage is TRBJ2-7; D is ambiguous. This CDR3 spans 10 amino acids. Germline CDR1 is DFQATT and CDR2 is SNEGSKA (reference sequence). Trimming cost V 5 bases and J 7 bases, with 9 bases left between them. As DNA, the CDR3 is TGCAGTGCTTGCCGTCTGGAGCAGTACTTC. Protein: CSACRLEQYF.

This clonotype was detected only a few times. This chain joins TRBV12-3 or TRBV12-4 and TRBJ2-2; 7 bases agree with TRBD2. V lost 3 bases and J lost 7; bases outside the gene matches: 11. The CDR3 extends over 16 amino acids. For the CDR3, the DNA is TGTGCCAGCAGTTTCGCGCAGGGAGGGAGCGGCGGGGAGCTGTTTTTT. Its protein is CASSFAQGGSGGELFF.

In this sample, this clonotype turned up many times. Germline is not matched at one junction end, which may reflect a read error. The chain couples TRBV24-1 to TRBJ2-1; D uncertain. The CDR3 has 15 amino acids. CDR1 and CDR2 (germline): KGHDR, SFDVKD. This CDR3 is CATSDNEPSFNEQFF. As DNA, the CDR3 is TGTGCCACCAGTGACAACGAACCGTCCTTCAATGAGCAGTTCTTC.

This chain joins TRBV14 and TRBJ2-5; the match to TRBD2 covers 12 bases. The J call may be faulty, since TRBJ2-7 better matches the DNA end. Germline V lookup: CDR1 SGHDN, CDR2 FVKESK. The CDR3 spans 14 residues. CDR3 nucleotides: TGTGCCAGCAGTCGACTAGCGGGGGTAGGCGAGCAGTACTTC. This sequence encodes CASSRLAGVGEQYF.

The chain couples TRBV5-1 to TRBJ2-1, with D uncertain. Germline V gene sequence: CDR1 SGHRS, CDR2 YFSETQ. This CDR3 is built from 13 residues. The V gene lost 4 bases and the J gene lost 5 bases, with 10 bases spanning the gap. As DNA, the CDR3 is TGCGCCAGCAGCCCGGGTGTTGACAATGAGCAGTTCTTC. As protein: CASSPGVDNEQFF.

In this sample, this clonotype turned up a few times. The rearrangement links TRBV5-1 to TRBJ2-7; 8 nucleotides agree with TRBD1. CDR3 length: 14 amino acids. CDR1 is SGHRS, CDR2 YFSETQ, per germline. V was pared by 2 bases and J by 5 bases, with 6 bases of the junction left unmatched. CDR3 residues: CASSFSGGANEQYF. CDR3 nucleotide sequence: TGCGCCAGCAGCTTCTCAGGGGGCGCCAACGAGCAGTACTTC.

Here the CDR3 DNA reads TGTGCCATCAGTGAGCCCACACACTATGGCTACACCTTC. Translated, it gives CAISEPTHYGYTF. The chain is built from TRBV10-3 and TRBJ1-2; no clear D gene. The length of the CDR3 is 13 residues. Germline CDR1 and CDR2: ENHRY and SYGVKD. V lost 2 bases, J lost 3 bases, and 7 bases lay in between.

The chain employs TRBV27 and TRBJ1-1; TRBD1 matches 7 bases. The germline CDR1 and CDR2 sequences are MNHEY and SMNVEV (reference sequence). This CDR3 region has 16 residues. V lost 2 bases to trimming and J lost 1 base; unmatched junction nucleotides: 7. CDR3 protein: CASSLGLDRANTEAFF. As DNA, the CDR3 is TGTGCCAGCAGTTTAGGACTTGACAGGGCGAACACTGAAGCTTTCTTT.

The rearrangement joins TRBV12-3 or TRBV12-4 to TRBJ2-5; 8 nucleotides match TRBD2. Trimming cost V 4 bases and J 1 base; bases outside gene matches: 5. The CDR3 sequence is 15 residues long. This CDR3 is CASSSSSGGQETQYF. The CDR3 region has the DNA TGTGCCAGCAGTTCGTCCAGCGGGGGCCAAGAGACCCAGTACTTC.

The chain links TRBV4-2 to TRBJ2-1; possibly TRBD2 for D (5 bases). Germline lookup yields CDR1 LGHNA and CDR2 YNFKEQ. This CDR3 has 20 amino acids. The ends were cut back, 1 base at V and 2 bases at J, with 24 bases in the middle. CDR3 sequence reads: CASSQAGVRTSLGAYNEQFF. The CDR3 DNA sequence: TGTGCCAGCAGCCAAGCCGGGGTAAGGACTTCCCTAGGCGCCTACAATGAGCAGTTCTTC.

This clonotype was seen only a few times. The chain joins TRBV7-9 to TRBJ2-3; D remains unclear. Trimming took off 4 bases at V and 3 bases at J, with 8 bases between the two ends. Germline V CDR1 and CDR2: SEHNR, FQNEAQ (reference sequence). This CDR3 region has 13 residues. Written as DNA, the CDR3 is TGTGCCAGCAGCTACAAAGGGACAGATACGCAGTATTTT. Protein sequence: CASSYKGTDTQYF.

This clonotype was seen more than once but under ten times. The V call is TRBV11-3, the J call TRBJ1-2, with TRBD1 identical over 7 bases. Germline-derived CDR1 and CDR2 are SGHNT and YENEEA. V lost 5 bases and J lost 8; bases outside the gene matches: 17. The CDR3 is made up of 16 amino acids. CDR3 protein: CASSPSSGTAQGGYTF. The CDR3 region has the DNA TGTGCCAGCAGCCCTAGTTCTGGGACAGCCCAGGGGGGCTACACCTTC.

The J gene is TRBJ2-4, the V gene TRBV4-2, with D unresolved. Germline lookup yields CDR1 LGHNA and CDR2 YNFKEQ. The V and J ends lost 4 bases and 1 base respectively, with 17 bases between them. The CDR3 covers 17 residues. The CDR3 is CASSREPLGQAKNIQYF. The CDR3 DNA sequence: TGTGCCAGCAGCCGAGAACCTCTTGGGCAGGCCAAAAACATTCAGTACTTC.

This clonotype showed up just a few times. The CDR3 reads CASSLPSGKSAFF. CDR3 sequence (DNA): TGTGCCAGCAGCCTACCTTCAGGGAAATCGGCTTTCTTT. The chain carries TRBV7-2 and TRBJ1-1, with D tentatively TRBD1 (5 bases). Germline V gene sequence: CDR1 SGHTA, CDR2 FQGNSA. This CDR3 region has 13 residues. V lost 5 bases to trimming and J lost 11 bases, with 18 bases between them.

The V call is TRBV18, the J call TRBJ2-5; unclear D gene. CDR3 length: 15 residues. The V end lost 0 bases, the J end lost 3 bases, and 11 bases lay between the germline ends. Germline V gene data show CDR1 as KGHSH and CDR2 as LQKENI. CDR3 amino acids: CASSPPDEGKETQYF. The CDR3 DNA follows: TGTGCCAGCTCACCACCGGACGAAGGAAAAGAGACCCAGTACTTC.

This clonotype has a count of ten or more. This chain uses TRBV7-2 with TRBJ2-7, with 11 bases lining up with TRBD2. Germline assignment: CDR1 SGHTA and CDR2 FQGNSA. This CDR3 has 18 residues. After removal of 3 bases from V and 0 bases from J, the junction contained 10 bases not matched to a gene. The CDR3 DNA sequence: TGTGCCAGCAGCTTGGCCCAAGGACTAGCGGGTAGCTCCTACGAGCAGTACTTC. Translating it yields CASSLAQGLAGSSYEQYF.

This rearrangement joins TRBV28 to TRBJ2-5; 9 bases are shared with TRBD1. Germline assignment: CDR1 MDHEN and CDR2 SYDVKM. V lost 6 bases to trimming and J lost 1 base; unmatched junction nucleotides: 21. The CDR3 sequence is 20 residues long. The chain's CDR3 is CASRKLGTGREWRFQETQYF. CDR3 coding DNA: TGTGCCAGCAGAAAGTTGGGGACAGGGAGGGAGTGGAGGTTCCAAGAGACCCAGTACTTC.